What follows are 18 T cell receptor beta chains derived from one specimen sequenced in a study of blood T cell repertoires in COVID-19. Libraries were prepared by immunoSEQ multiplex PCR; TCRdb keeps only in-frame clonotypes and omits some of them. The table shows 220,000 or so clones, with roughly nine tenths occurring only once. Sequenced material: PBMCs or T cells enriched from blood (not recorded which). The receptors were sampled from a woman aged 18-35 years in a cohort exposed to, infected with or recovered from COVID-19 (not recorded which).

The chain couples TRBV18 to TRBJ2-7; maybe TRBD1 (6 bases). The V and J ends lost 4 bases and 6 bases respectively, with 22 bases between them. The CDR3 extends over 16 amino acids. CDR1 is KGHSH and CDR2 is LQKENI in the germline V gene. The CDR3 bases are TGTGCCAGCTCACTTGGGACAAGGAGAACGACGGGCGAGCAGTACTTC. This translates into CASSLGTRRTTGEQYF. Combining the CDR3 with reference TRBV18 and TRBJ2-7 gives the whole variable domain NAGVMQNPRHLVRRRGQEARLRCSPMKGHSHVYWYRQLPEEGLKFMVYLQKENIIDESGMPKERFSAEFPKEGPSILRIQQVVRGDSAAYFCASSLGTRRTTGEQYFGPGTRLTVT.

This chain uses TRBV7-2 with TRBJ2-4, with D perhaps matching TRBD1 (5 bases). This CDR3 is built from 13 residues. Germline V gene lookup returns CDR1 SGHTA and CDR2 FQGNSA. V gave up 4 bases and J gave up 5 bases, with 9 bases separating them. The CDR3 DNA follows: TGTGCCAGCAGCTCCGACAGCGAAAACATTCAGTACTTC. Its protein product is CASSSDSENIQYF.

CDR3 sequence reads: CASSLGAQSYNEQFF. The CDR3 DNA follows: TGTGCCAGCAGCTTAGGGGCACAGTCCTACAATGAGCAGTTCTTC. The rearrangement joins TRBV7-8 to TRBJ2-1, with D unresolved. V was shortened by 1 base and J by 1 base, with 8 bases between the two germline ends. The CDR3 is made up of 15 amino acids. Germline V gene sequence: CDR1 SGHVS, CDR2 FQNEAQ.

The chain employs TRBV11-2 and TRBJ2-7; maybe TRBD2 (6 bases). This CDR3 region has 16 residues. Germline assignment: CDR1 SGHAT and CDR2 FQNNGV. V lost 7 bases and J lost 5, with 24 bases in between. CDR3 in DNA: TGTGCCAGCACCCCCCGGAGCGGAGGGATGACCCACGAGCAGTACTTC. Its translation is CASTPRSGGMTHEQYF.

This chain uses TRBV4-2 with TRBJ1-4; D unresolved. The CDR3 spans 17 residues. In germline, CDR1 is LGHNA, CDR2 YNFKEQ. Between the trimmed V and J ends, which lost 0 bases and 3 bases, there was a span of 14 bases. CDR3: CASSQDLRRSSNEKLFF. CDR3 sequence (DNA): TGTGCCAGCAGCCAAGATCTAAGGCGGAGTTCTAATGAAAAACTGTTTTTT.

This chain uses TRBV21-1 with TRBJ1-3; the listed D gene, TRBD1, was not tested against the DNA. TRBV21-1 has pseudogene status. The CDR3 runs to 14 residues. This chain's CDR3 is CASSGQGPGNTIYF. The DNA of the CDR3 is TGTGCCAGCAGCGGACAGGGACCTGGAAACACCATATATTTT.

J is TRBJ1-4 and V is TRBV28; 7 bases line up with TRBD1. Germline lookup yields CDR1 MDHEN and CDR2 SYDVKM. This CDR3 region has 15 residues. J gave up 7 bases and V 5 bases, and 10 bases lay outside the gene matches. The CDR3 sequence: CASSAPGGSSEKLFF. In DNA, the CDR3 is TGTGCCAGCAGTGCCCCAGGGGGGAGTTCTGAAAAACTGTTTTTT.

The genes are TRBV27 and TRBJ2-7; D is unclear. Germline V lookup: CDR1 MNHEY, CDR2 SMNVEV (reference sequence). The V end was cut by 0 bases, the J end by 5 bases, with 8 bases between. This CDR3 is built from 13 residues. The CDR3 here is CASSLSRVDEQYF. As DNA, the CDR3 is TGTGCCAGCAGTTTATCGCGCGTAGACGAGCAGTACTTC.

This clone appeared a single time. The chain combines TRBV2 with TRBJ2-5, with D tentatively TRBD1 (5 bases). V gave up 6 bases and J gave up 4 bases, with 12 bases separating them. CDR1 is SNHLY and CDR2 is FYNNEI in the germline V gene. The CDR3 is made up of 13 amino acids. Here the CDR3 reads CASSEQDIETQYF. CDR3 bases: TGTGCCAGCAGCGAACAGGACATAGAGACCCAGTACTTC.

The rearrangement uses TRBV6-5 and TRBJ1-6, with 7 nucleotides matching TRBD1. The CDR3 is made up of 15 amino acids. The J segment lost 10 bases and the V segment lost 1 base, leaving 7 bases of the junction unmatched. Germline CDR1 is MNHEY and CDR2 is SVGAGI. The CDR3 region is CASSYFDRVDSPLHF. CDR3 bases: TGTGCCAGCAGTTACTTCGACAGGGTTGACTCACCCCTCCACTTT.

This clone was seen just once. This chain uses TRBV7-7 with TRBJ2-7; TRBD1 matches 9 bases. V shed 1 base, J shed 3 bases, and the junction held 4 bases outside the gene matches. The CDR3 consists of 15 residues. Germline lookup yields CDR1 SSHAT and CDR2 FNYEAQ (reference sequence). The CDR3 spells CASSLDGTGNYEQYF. The CDR3 DNA reads as TGTGCCAGCAGCTTAGATGGGACAGGGAACTACGAGCAGTACTTC.

V gene TRBV5-1 combines with J gene TRBJ1-4; D is uncertain. CDR3 length equals 15 residues. The V and J ends lost 4 bases and 0 bases respectively, with 10 bases between them. Germline loops: CDR1 SGHRS, CDR2 YFSETQ. The CDR3 DNA is TGCGCCAGCAGCCGAGTCACGGCAACTAATGAAAAACTGTTTTTT. Its translation is CASSRVTATNEKLFF.

This sequence joins TRBV6-1 and TRBJ2-1; D perhaps matches TRBD2 (5 bases). CDR1 MNHNS and CDR2 SASEGT come from the germline V gene. This CDR3 is built from 16 residues. Trimming removed 2 bases at V and 4 bases at J, with 15 bases between. CDR3 DNA sequence: TGTGCCAGCAGTGAACGTGGGAGAACTCAATACAATGAGCAGTTCTTC. Its protein is CASSERGRTQYNEQFF.

The J gene is TRBJ2-7, the V gene TRBV4-1; a possible D gene is TRBD2 (6 bases). V gave up 2 bases and J gave up 2 bases, with 13 bases separating them. The CDR3 covers 15 residues. Germline V CDR1 and CDR2: MGHRA, YSYEKL. In DNA form, the CDR3 reads TGCGCCAGCAGCCAATACCGGGACTTCACCTACGAGCAGTACTTC. Translated, it gives CASSQYRDFTYEQYF.

V gene TRBV19 combines with J gene TRBJ1-3; no clear D. The CDR3 is 13 amino acids. Germline assignment: CDR1 LNHDA and CDR2 SQIVND (reference sequence). V lost 6 bases and J 0 bases, leaving 6 bases between the germline ends. The CDR3 DNA reads TGTGCCAGTAGATACAGCTCTGGAAACACCATATATTTT. Translated: CASRYSSGNTIYF.

V usage is TRBV11-3 and J usage is TRBJ1-2; 7 bases align to TRBD1. The CDR3 is 15 residues long. The germline V gene has CDR1 SGHNT and CDR2 YENEEA. Germline trimming cut 5 bases from V and 0 bases from J; bases unmatched to any gene: 6. The CDR3 loop reads CASSPRDRPNYGYTF. In DNA, the CDR3 is TGTGCCAGCAGCCCCCGGGACAGACCTAACTATGGCTACACCTTC.

The chain links TRBV18 to TRBJ1-4; 7 nucleotides line up with TRBD1. Germline CDR1 and CDR2: KGHSH and LQKENI. CDR3 length: 15 amino acids. V gave up 0 bases and J gave up 7 bases; unmatched junction bases: 5. Here the CDR3 DNA reads TGTGCCAGCTCACCACCTGGACAGGATGGTGAAAAACTGTTTTTT. Translation: CASSPPGQDGEKLFF.

This clone appeared once. The chain is built from TRBV5-1 and TRBJ2-5; TRBD2 agrees at 10 bases. The germline V gene encodes CDR1 SGHRS and CDR2 YFSETQ. V trimming: 4 bases; J trimming: 4 bases; junction bases outside the gene matches: 4. There are 14 residues in the CDR3. The CDR3 bases are TGCGCCAGCAGCCCCTGGACTAGCGGAGAGACCCAGTACTTC. Its translation: CASSPWTSGETQYF.